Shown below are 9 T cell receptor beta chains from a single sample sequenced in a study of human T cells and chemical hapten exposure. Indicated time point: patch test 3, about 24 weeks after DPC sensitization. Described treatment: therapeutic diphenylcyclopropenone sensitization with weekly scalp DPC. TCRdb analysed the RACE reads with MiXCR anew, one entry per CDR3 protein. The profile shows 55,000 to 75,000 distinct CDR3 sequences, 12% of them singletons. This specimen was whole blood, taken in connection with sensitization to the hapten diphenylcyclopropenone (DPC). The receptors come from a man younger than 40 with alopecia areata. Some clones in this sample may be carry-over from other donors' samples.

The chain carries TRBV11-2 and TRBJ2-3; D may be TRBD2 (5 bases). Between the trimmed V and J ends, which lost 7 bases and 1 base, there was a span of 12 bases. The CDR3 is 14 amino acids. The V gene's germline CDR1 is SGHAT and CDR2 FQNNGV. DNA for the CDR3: TGTGCCAGCACCAATATCGGGGGCACAGATACGCAGTATTTT. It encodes CASTNIGGTDTQYF.

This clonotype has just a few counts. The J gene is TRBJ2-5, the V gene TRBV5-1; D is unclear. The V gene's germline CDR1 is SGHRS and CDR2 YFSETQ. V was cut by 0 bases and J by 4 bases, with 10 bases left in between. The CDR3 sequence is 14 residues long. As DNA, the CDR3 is TGCGCCAGCAGCTTGGCCTTACGAGGAGAGACCCAGTACTTC. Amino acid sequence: CASSLALRGETQYF.

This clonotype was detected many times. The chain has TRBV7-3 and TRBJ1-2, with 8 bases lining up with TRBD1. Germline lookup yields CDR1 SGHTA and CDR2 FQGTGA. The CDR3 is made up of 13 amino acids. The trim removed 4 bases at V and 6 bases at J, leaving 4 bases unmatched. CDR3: CASSSGQVDGYTF. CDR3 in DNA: TGTGCCAGCAGCTCGGGACAGGTTGATGGCTACACCTTC.

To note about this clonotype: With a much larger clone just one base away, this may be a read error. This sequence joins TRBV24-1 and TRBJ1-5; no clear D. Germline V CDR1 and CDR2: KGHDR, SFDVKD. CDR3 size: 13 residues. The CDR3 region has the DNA TGTGCCACCACCGCATATAGCAGTCAGCCCCAGCATTTT. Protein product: CATTAYSSQPQHF.

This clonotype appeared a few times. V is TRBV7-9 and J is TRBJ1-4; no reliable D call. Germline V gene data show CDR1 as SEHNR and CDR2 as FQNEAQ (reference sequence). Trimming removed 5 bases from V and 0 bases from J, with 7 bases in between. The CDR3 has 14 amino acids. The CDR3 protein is CASSRYATNEKLFF. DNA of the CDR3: TGTGCCAGCAGCCGCTATGCAACTAATGAAAAACTGTTTTTT.

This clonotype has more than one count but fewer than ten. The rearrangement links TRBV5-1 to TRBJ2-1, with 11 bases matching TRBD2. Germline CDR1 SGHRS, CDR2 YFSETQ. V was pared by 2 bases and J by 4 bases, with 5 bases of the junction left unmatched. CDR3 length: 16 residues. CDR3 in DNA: TGCGCCAGCAGCTTCATGACTAGCGGGGAGTACAATGAGCAGTTCTTC. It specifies CASSFMTSGEYNEQFF. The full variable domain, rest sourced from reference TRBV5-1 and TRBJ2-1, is KAGVTQTPRYLIKTRGQQVTLSCSPISGHRSVSWYQQTPGQGLQFLFEYFSETQRNKGNFPGRFSGRQFSNSRSEMNVSTLELGDSALYLCASSFMTSGEYNEQFFGPGTRLTVL.

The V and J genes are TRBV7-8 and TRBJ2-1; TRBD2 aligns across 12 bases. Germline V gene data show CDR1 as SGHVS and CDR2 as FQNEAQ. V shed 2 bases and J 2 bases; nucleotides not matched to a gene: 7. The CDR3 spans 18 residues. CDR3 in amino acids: CASSLTLAGGYTYNEQFF. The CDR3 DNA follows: TGTGCCAGCAGCTTAACTCTAGCGGGGGGGTATACCTACAATGAGCAGTTCTTC.

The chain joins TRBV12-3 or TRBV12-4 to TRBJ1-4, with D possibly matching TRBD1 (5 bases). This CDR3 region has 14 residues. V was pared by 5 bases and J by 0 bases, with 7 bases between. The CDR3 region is CASSEQATNEKLFF. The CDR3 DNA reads TGTGCCAGCAGTGAACAGGCAACTAATGAAAAACTGTTTTTT.

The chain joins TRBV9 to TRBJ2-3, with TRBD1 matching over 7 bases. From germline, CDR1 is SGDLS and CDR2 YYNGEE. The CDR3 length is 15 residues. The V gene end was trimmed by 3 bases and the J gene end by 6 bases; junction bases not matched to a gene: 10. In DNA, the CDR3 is TGTGCCAGCAGCGCCAGAGACAGGGTGAGCGATACGCAGTATTTT. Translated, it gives CASSARDRVSDTQYF.